Following are 22 T cell receptor beta chains from one sample sequenced in a study of human T cells and chemical hapten exposure. Time point described: patch test 1, 2 weeks after DPC sensitization. As to treatment: therapeutic diphenylcyclopropenone sensitization with weekly scalp DPC. TCRdb fed the RACE reads into MiXCR, producing one record per CDR3 protein. The top ten hold approximately 2.5% of the sample, which has a few hundred thousand distinct CDR3 sequences, approximately 4.4% seen once. The input for sequencing was whole blood, taken in connection with sensitization to the hapten diphenylcyclopropenone (DPC). The receptors originated from a woman between 45 and 60 years old with alopecia areata. Some clones in this sample may be carry-over from other donors' samples.

This clonotype has at least ten counts. The chain couples TRBV14 to TRBJ1-1, with 8 bases that match TRBD1. Trimming removed 5 bases from V and 6 bases from J; junction bases left unmatched: 8. This CDR3 is 14 amino acids long. Germline CDR1 is SGHDN and CDR2 is FVKESK. Here the CDR3 DNA reads TGTGCCAGCAGCTCCAGGGGGCGAGGGTCTGAAGCTTTCTTT. It translates to CASSSRGRGSEAFF.

This clonotype was seen repeatedly, ten times or more. This chain joins TRBV28 and TRBJ1-1; TRBD1 aligns across 7 bases. The CDR3 contains 15 residues. V was pared by 7 bases and J by 2 bases, with 10 bases of the junction left unmatched. Germline V lookup: CDR1 MDHEN, CDR2 SYDVKM. The CDR3 sequence is CASNGRQGGNTEAFF. CDR3 DNA sequence: TGTGCCAGCAACGGAAGACAGGGAGGAAACACTGAAGCTTTCTTT. Based on the CDR3 plus reference TRBV28 and TRBJ1-1, the full variable domain is DVKVTQSSRYLVKRTGEKVFLECVQDMDHENMFWYRQDPGLGLRLIYFSYDVKMKEKGDIPEGYSVSREKKERFSLILESASTNQTSMYLCASNGRQGGNTEAFFGQGTRLTVV.

Many counts were recorded for this clonotype. J is TRBJ2-6 and V is TRBV6-6, with D possibly TRBD2 on 5 matching bases. The germline V and J ends were trimmed by 5 bases and 3 bases, with 14 bases remaining between them. The CDR3 length is 16 residues. Germline V CDR1 and CDR2: MNHNY, SVGAGI (reference sequence). DNA of the CDR3: TGTGCCAGCAGTATGCGAGCAGGAGGTGGGGCCAACGTCCTGACTTTC. It codes for CASSMRAGGGANVLTF.

This clonotype occurred a few times. The rearrangement uses TRBV15 and TRBJ2-7; TRBD2 matches 13 bases. Germline V gives CDR1 LNHNV, CDR2 YYDKDF (reference sequence). The CDR3 has 15 amino acids. V gave up 1 base and J gave up 5 bases; unmatched junction bases: 2. The chain's CDR3 is CATSRGLAGGDEQYF. The CDR3 DNA is TGTGCCACCAGCAGAGGACTAGCGGGAGGTGACGAGCAGTACTTC.

This chain uses TRBV5-1 with TRBJ2-3, with 8 bases identical to TRBD2. The CDR3 is made up of 16 amino acids. Germline assignment: CDR1 SGHRS and CDR2 YFSETQ. Losses at the gene ends were 4 bases for V and 4 bases for J; bases not matched to a gene: 11. CDR3 DNA sequence: TGCGCCAGCAGCCCCGGCGGGACTAGTCGGCCAGATACGCAGTATTTT. This translates into CASSPGGTSRPDTQYF.

This clonotype was detected a few times. The chain links TRBV6-6 to TRBJ2-3; no firm D call. The length of the CDR3 is 14 residues. The ends were cut back, 2 bases at V and 4 bases at J, with 10 bases in the middle. Germline lookup yields CDR1 MNHNY and CDR2 SVGAGI (reference sequence). The CDR3 DNA sequence: TGTGCCAGCAGTTACATCGCTTCGGCAGATACGCAGTATTTT. Residues: CASSYIASADTQYF.

This clonotype was observed a handful of times. The chain uses TRBV4-3 and TRBJ1-5; D is uncertain. Germline CDR1 reads LGHNA; CDR2 reads YSLEER. V was trimmed by 0 bases and J by 2 bases, leaving 11 bases between them. This CDR3 comprises 16 residues. CDR3 bases: TGCGCCAGCAGCCAAGATCTCGGTGGGGGCAATCAGCCCCAGCATTTT. This encodes CASSQDLGGGNQPQHF.

This clonotype has at least ten counts. The chain is built from TRBV25-1 and TRBJ2-5; D is ambiguous. CDR1 and CDR2 from the germline V gene are MGHDK and SYGVNS. The CDR3 runs 11 residues. Trimming took off 3 bases at V and 5 bases at J, with 4 bases between the two ends. CDR3 protein: CASSDTETQYF. CDR3 bases: TGTGCCAGCAGTGATACCGAGACCCAGTACTTC.

The genes are TRBV7-2 and TRBJ2-7; D is perhaps TRBD1 (5 bases). V gave up 5 bases and J gave up 0 bases, with 8 bases separating them. The CDR3 sequence is 13 residues long. Germline V CDR1 and CDR2: SGHTA, FQGNSA. This chain's CDR3 is CASSVDISYEQYF. CDR3 in DNA: TGTGCCAGCAGCGTGGACATCTCCTACGAGCAGTACTTC. Looking up the rest from reference TRBV7-2 and TRBJ2-7 gives the full variable domain: GAGVSQSPSNKVTEKGKDVELRCDPISGHTALYWYRQSLGQGLEFLIYFQGNSAPDKSGLPSDRFSAERTGGSVSTLTIQRTQQEDSAVYLCASSVDISYEQYFGPGTRLTVT.

This sequence joins TRBV3-1 and TRBJ1-3; TRBD1 might be the D (5 bases). This CDR3 contains 15 residues. Per germline, CDR1 LGHDT and CDR2 YNNKEL (reference sequence). V gave up 0 bases and J gave up 1 base, with 7 bases separating them. CDR3 sequence: CASSQETASGNTIYF. The CDR3 DNA follows: TGTGCCAGCAGCCAAGAGACAGCTTCTGGAAACACCATATATTTT.

J is TRBJ2-3 and V is TRBV10-3, with a possible D match to TRBD2 (5 bases). This CDR3 contains 15 residues. Germline values: CDR1 ENHRY, CDR2 SYGVKD. The V end lost 6 bases, the J end lost 1 base, and 14 bases lay between the germline ends. The CDR3 nucleotides read TGTGCCATCAGCCAATCTAGCCCTGGCACAGATACGCAGTATTTT. Its translation is CAISQSSPGTDTQYF.

This clonotype was counted at least ten times. The chain carries TRBV5-1 and TRBJ2-7; a weak D match, TRBD2 (6 bases). The CDR3 spans 15 residues. Germline V lookup: CDR1 SGHRS, CDR2 YFSETQ. Trimming took 0 bases from V and 2 from J, leaving 12 bases between them. The CDR3 region is CASSLEAGFTYEQYF. CDR3 DNA: TGCGCCAGCAGCTTGGAGGCGGGGTTCACCTACGAGCAGTACTTC.

The sample holds many counts of this clonotype. The chain carries TRBV10-3 and TRBJ2-1; TRBD2 matches at 11 bases. The CDR3 has 12 amino acids. J lost 7 bases, V lost 11 bases, and 4 bases had no gene match. Germline V CDR1 and CDR2: ENHRY, SYGVKD. CDR3 nucleotides: TGTGCCTGCAGGACTAGCGGGAATGAGCAGTTCTTC. It is translated as CACRTSGNEQFF.

Concerning this clonotype itself: At one boundary the junction diverges from the germline segment, which might be a read error. The chain combines TRBV6-6 with TRBJ1-5, with D hard to call. The CDR3 contains 12 residues. Looked up from germline, CDR1 is MNHNY and CDR2 is SVGAGI (reference sequence). This CDR3 is CASTPTAEPRHF. The CDR3 DNA sequence: TGTGCCAGCACCCCCACCGCCGAGCCCCGGCATTTT.

In its sample, this clonotype was seen many times. The chain combines TRBV29-1 with TRBJ2-7; D perhaps matches TRBD2 (5 bases). Germline loops: CDR1 SQVTM, CDR2 ANQGSEA. Trimming shortened V by 5 bases and J by 6 bases, and 14 bases separated the two germline ends. The CDR3 totals 12 residues. CDR3 in DNA: TGCAGCGTTTTAGGGAGCCTCTTCGAGCAGTACTTC. Amino acids: CSVLGSLFEQYF.

In this sample, this clonotype turned up many times. The chain employs TRBV4-1 and TRBJ1-2; no definite D call. The CDR3 loop spans 10 amino acids. Trimming removed 10 bases at V and 6 bases at J, with 9 bases between. Germline V CDR1 and CDR2: MGHRA, YSYEKL. As DNA, the CDR3 is TGCGCCACCCGGCGTCATGGCTACACCTTC. It encodes CATRRHGYTF.

This clonotype was seen a handful of times. The J gene is TRBJ2-6, the V gene TRBV6-6; the D gene is possibly TRBD1 (5 bases). Germline CDR1 and CDR2: MNHNY and SVGAGI (reference sequence). CDR3 size: 16 residues. The V end lost 0 bases, the J end lost 2 bases, and 8 bases lay between the germline ends. The CDR3 DNA follows: TGTGCCAGCAGTTACTCTCAGGGCGCTGGGGCCAACGTCCTGACTTTC. It translates to CASSYSQGAGANVLTF.

This clonotype was counted at least ten times. V usage is TRBV27 and J usage is TRBJ2-7, with no clear D. The CDR3 sequence is 15 residues long. Per the germline V gene, CDR1 is MNHEY and CDR2 is SMNVEV (reference sequence). V was clipped by 2 bases and J by 0 bases, with 11 bases between them. The CDR3 here is CASSLLPGLSYEQYF. The CDR3 bases are TGTGCCAGCAGTTTACTTCCGGGCCTCTCCTACGAGCAGTACTTC.

This clonotype was observed many times. The CDR3: CASSVGGEETQYF. The CDR3 region has the DNA TGTGCCAGCAGCGTAGGCGGGGAAGAGACCCAGTACTTC. V usage is TRBV9 and J usage is TRBJ2-5; maybe TRBD2 (6 bases). The germline gives CDR1 SGDLS, CDR2 YYNGEE. Trimming pared 0 bases from V and 3 bases from J, leaving 6 bases between. This CDR3 region has 13 residues.

The gene calls are TRBV20-1 and TRBJ2-1, with D possibly matching TRBD2 (5 bases). CDR1 and CDR2 (germline): DFQATT, SNEGSKA (reference sequence). The V and J ends lost 6 bases and 2 bases respectively, with 14 bases between them. CDR3 length: 14 amino acids. In nucleotides, the CDR3 is TGCAGTGCCCGGACTCCCCCGACCTACAATGAGCAGTTCTTC. Translating it yields CSARTPPTYNEQFF.

This clonotype has a count of ten or more. The rearrangement uses TRBV13 and TRBJ2-3; no reliable D call. CDR3 length equals 13 residues. The V gene's germline CDR1 is PRHDT and CDR2 FYEKMQ (reference sequence). V was shortened by 5 bases and J by 4 bases, with 10 bases between the two germline ends. In nucleotides, the CDR3 is TGTGCCAGCAGCGCCTCAAGGGCAGATACGCAGTATTTT. This codes for CASSASRADTQYF.

V and J are TRBV3-1 and TRBJ2-3; the D gene is possibly TRBD2 (5 bases). From germline, CDR1 is LGHDT and CDR2 YNNKEL (reference sequence). The CDR3 is made up of 14 amino acids. The germline V and J ends were trimmed by 4 bases and 4 bases, with 12 bases remaining between them. This CDR3 reads CASSRDRDSDTQYF. CDR3 coding DNA: TGTGCCAGCAGCCGCGATCGGGATTCAGATACGCAGTATTTT.